This T cell receptor (beta chain) came from a study of identical twins' blood T cells. About this clonotype: What it recognizes is unknown.

TCRdb recomputed calls from the 5' RACE reads with MiXCR, one row per CDR3 protein. The sample has around 380,000 distinct CDR3 sequences, about 28% seen once. Study-level points and caveats: Twins shared about as many clonotypes as their cloneset sizes predicted.

V shed 7 bases and J shed 7 bases, with 11 bases lying between them. Germline V gene sequence: CDR1 DFQATT, CDR2 SNEGSKA (reference sequence). The CDR3 contains 11 residues. The chain carries TRBV20-1 and TRBJ2-1; possible D gene TRBD2, 5 bases. Input material: PBMCs. The clonotype originates from a woman aged 18-49 years in good health. CDR3 region: CSVGLLNEQFF. The CDR3 nucleotides are TGCAGTGTCGGACTGCTAAATGAGCAGTTCTTC.